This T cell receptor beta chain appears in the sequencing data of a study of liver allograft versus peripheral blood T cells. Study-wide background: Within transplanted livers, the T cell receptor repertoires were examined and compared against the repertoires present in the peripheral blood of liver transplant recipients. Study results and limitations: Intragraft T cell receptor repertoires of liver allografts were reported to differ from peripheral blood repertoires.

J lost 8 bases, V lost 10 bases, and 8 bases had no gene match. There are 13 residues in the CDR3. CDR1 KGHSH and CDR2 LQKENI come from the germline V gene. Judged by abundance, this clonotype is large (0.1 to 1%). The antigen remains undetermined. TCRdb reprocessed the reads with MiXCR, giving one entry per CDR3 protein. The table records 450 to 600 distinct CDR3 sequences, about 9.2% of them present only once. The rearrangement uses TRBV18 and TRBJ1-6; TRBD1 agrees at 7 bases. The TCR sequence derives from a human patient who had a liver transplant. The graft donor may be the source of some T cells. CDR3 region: CATMRDSYSPLHF. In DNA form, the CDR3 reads TGTGCCACCATGAGGGACAGCTATTCACCCCTCCACTTT.